The 4 T cell receptor beta chains below come from one sample, sequenced in a study of OX40 agonist ivuxolimab in advanced cancers. Profiling relied on immunoSEQ multiplex PCR, and the TCRdb table lists in-frame clones only, not all of them. The repertoire holds under 95,000 clones, with around 86% as singletons. This material consisted of CD4+ or CD8+ T cells sorted from blood, taken in a trial of the OX40 agonist ivuxolimab. The receptor source for this set is an adult with an advanced solid tumor such as melanoma, head and neck, liver or kidney cancer.

The genes are TRBV30 and TRBJ2-3; D not certain. The germline V gene encodes CDR1 GTSNPN and CDR2 SVGIG (reference sequence). The CDR3 length is 13 residues. V was clipped by 2 bases and J by 3 bases, with 9 bases between them. The CDR3 nucleotides are TGTGCCTGGAGTCCCCGCAGGACAGATACGCAGTATTTT. Its translation: CAWSPRRTDTQYF.

The chain is built from TRBV5-1 and TRBJ2-7, with D perhaps matching TRBD2 (6 bases). Trimming pared 0 bases from V and 0 bases from J, leaving 10 bases between. The CDR3 loop spans 15 amino acids. Germline V gene lookup returns CDR1 SGHRS and CDR2 YFSETQ. CDR3 sequence reads: CASSLAGLSSYEQYF. The CDR3 coding sequence is TGCGCCAGCAGCTTGGCGGGACTGAGCTCCTACGAGCAGTACTTC.

Points on this clone: The sample holds other DNA sequences that translate to the same CDR3. This chain links TRBV5-1 with TRBJ1-2, with 7 bases lining up with TRBD1. There are 13 residues in the CDR3. Germline V gene data show CDR1 as SGHRS and CDR2 as YFSETQ. The ends lost 0 bases at V and 8 bases at J; junction bases unmatched: 4. In DNA form, the CDR3 reads TGCGCCAGCAGCTTGGAAGCAGGGGGAGGCTACACCTTC. This sequence encodes CASSLEAGGGYTF.

This clone appeared a single time. This chain joins TRBV2 and TRBJ1-5; 7 nucleotides align to TRBD1. CDR1 and CDR2 from the germline V gene are SNHLY and FYNNEI. With V trimmed by 5 bases and J by 4 bases, 5 bases remained unmatched. The CDR3 spans 14 residues. CDR3 protein: CASSSTGRNQPQHF. The CDR3 DNA reads as TGTGCCAGCAGTTCGACAGGGCGAAATCAGCCCCAGCATTTT.